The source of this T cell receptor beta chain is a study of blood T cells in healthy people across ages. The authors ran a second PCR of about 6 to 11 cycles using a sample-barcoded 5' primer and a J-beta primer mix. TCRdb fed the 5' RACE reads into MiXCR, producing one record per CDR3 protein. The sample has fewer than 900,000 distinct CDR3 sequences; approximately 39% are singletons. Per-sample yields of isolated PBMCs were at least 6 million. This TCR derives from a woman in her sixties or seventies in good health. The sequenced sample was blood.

CDR3 coding DNA: TGTGCCAGCAGTTTCAGCGGGACAGGTAATCAGCCCCAGCATTTT. Amino acids: CASSFSGTGNQPQHF. V and J are TRBV27 and TRBJ1-5, with 8 bases matching TRBD1. The CDR3 spans 15 residues. After removal of 3 bases from V and 4 bases from J, the junction contained 5 bases not matched to a gene. In germline, CDR1 is MNHEY, CDR2 SMNVEV (reference sequence).